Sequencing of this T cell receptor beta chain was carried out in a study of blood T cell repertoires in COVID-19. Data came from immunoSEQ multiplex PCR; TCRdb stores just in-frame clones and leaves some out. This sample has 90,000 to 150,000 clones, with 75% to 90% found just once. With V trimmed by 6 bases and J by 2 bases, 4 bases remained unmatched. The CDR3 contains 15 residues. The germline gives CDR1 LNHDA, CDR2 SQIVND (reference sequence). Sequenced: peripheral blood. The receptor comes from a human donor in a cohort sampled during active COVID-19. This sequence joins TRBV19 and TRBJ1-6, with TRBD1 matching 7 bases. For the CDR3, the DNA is TGTGCCAGTAGACAGGGGACGACCTATAATTCACCCCTCCACTTT. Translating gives CASRQGTTYNSPLHF.